The source of this T cell receptor beta chain is a study of a mutant IDH1 vaccine in newly diagnosed glioma. Study at large: The vaccination schedule gave patients eight doses in weeks 1, 3, 5, 7, 11, 15, 19 and 23.

Documented time point: week 23, last vaccination. Every vaccination contained 300 ug of the mutant IDH1 20-mer peptide and was paired with topical imiquimod. Each of the donors came in with new WHO grade 3 or 4 astrocytomas that were IDH1-mutant and ATRX-lost. Comment on this clone: Its antigen remains unidentified.

Produced via immunoSEQ multiplex PCR; TCRdb's table is partial and in-frame only. The data show about 65,000 clones, about 85% seen once. General study findings and limits: Seemingly, pseudoprogression had no relation to changes in the top peripheral T cell clonotypes.

The CDR3 sequence is 15 residues long. Germline assignment: CDR1 LNHDA and CDR2 SQIVND (reference sequence). The germline V and J ends were trimmed by 8 bases and 0 bases, with 14 bases remaining between them. This chain connects TRBV19 to TRBJ1-5; D is possibly TRBD1 (5 bases). The receptor's source is a man aged 25-45 years with glioma. This specimen was PBMCs, taken from a glioma patient whose treatment included an IDH1 peptide vaccine. The DNA of the CDR3 is TGTGCCAGTCAAAAGGGACGGGATAGCAATCAGCCCCAGCATTTT. It encodes CASQKGRDSNQPQHF.